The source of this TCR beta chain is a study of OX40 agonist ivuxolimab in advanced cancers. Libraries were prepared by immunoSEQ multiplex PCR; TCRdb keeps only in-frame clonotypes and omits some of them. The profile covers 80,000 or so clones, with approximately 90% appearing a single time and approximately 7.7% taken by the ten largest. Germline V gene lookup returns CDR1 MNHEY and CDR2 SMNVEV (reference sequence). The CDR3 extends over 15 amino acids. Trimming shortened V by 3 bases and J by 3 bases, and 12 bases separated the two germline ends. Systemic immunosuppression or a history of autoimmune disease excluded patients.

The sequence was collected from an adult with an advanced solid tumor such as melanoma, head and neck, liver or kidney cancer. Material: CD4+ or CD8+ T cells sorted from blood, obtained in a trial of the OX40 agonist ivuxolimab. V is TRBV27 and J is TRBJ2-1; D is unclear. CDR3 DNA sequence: TGTGCCAGCAGTTTCACGCGCCCTGACTACAATGAGCAGTTCTTC. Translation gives CASSFTRPDYNEQFF.